What follows are 18 T cell receptor beta chains derived from one specimen sequenced in a study of blood T cell repertoires in COVID-19. The protocol was immunoSEQ multiplex PCR, while the TCRdb copy is restricted to in-frame clones and leaves out a portion. The table lists more than 200,000 clones, more than 85% of them singletons. Material: PBMCs or T cells enriched from blood (not recorded which). The receptors come from a woman aged 25 to 45 who had recovered from COVID-19.

The rearrangement links TRBV7-6 to TRBJ2-2; D is perhaps TRBD2 (5 bases). CDR1 and CDR2 from the germline V gene are SGHVS and FNYEAQ. This CDR3 contains 16 residues. V was trimmed by 1 base and J by 5 bases, leaving 14 bases between them. The CDR3 loop is CASSLGGPRSTGELFF. In DNA, the CDR3 is TGTGCCAGCAGCTTAGGCGGGCCCCGGAGTACCGGGGAGCTGTTTTTT.

V gene TRBV7-2 combines with J gene TRBJ2-1; 8 positions agree with TRBD2. The V gene's germline CDR1 is SGHTA and CDR2 FQGNSA. Unmatched junction bases numbered 8, after V lost 7 bases and J lost 3 bases. The CDR3 is 15 residues long. The CDR3 is CASTLLAVIYNEQFF. As DNA, the CDR3 is TGTGCCAGCACCCTACTAGCGGTAATCTACAATGAGCAGTTCTTC.

This chain joins TRBV12-3 or TRBV12-4 and TRBJ2-2, with D possibly TRBD1 on 6 matching bases. There are 12 residues in the CDR3. V was clipped by 8 bases and J by 7 bases, with 11 bases between them. The CDR3 protein is CASGIRGGELFF. The CDR3 DNA reads as TGTGCCAGCGGGATCAGGGGCGGGGAGCTGTTTTTT.

The chain recombines TRBV15 with TRBJ1-1; D perhaps matches TRBD1 (6 bases). CDR1 and CDR2 from the germline V gene are LNHNV and YYDKDF (reference sequence). There are 13 residues in the CDR3. V shed 3 bases and J shed 7 bases, with 12 bases lying between them. The CDR3 DNA reads as TGTGCCACCAGCAGCGGGGGGGCTCTTGAAGCTTTCTTT. It translates to CATSSGGALEAFF.

The sample holds a few counts of this clone. V usage is TRBV7-2 and J usage is TRBJ2-3, with D perhaps TRBD2 (6 bases). Deletions cut 7 bases from V and 0 bases from J, with 14 bases between. The CDR3 sequence is 15 residues long. Germline CDR1 reads SGHTA; CDR2 reads FQGNSA. The CDR3 region has the DNA TGTGCCAGCACCCTATCGGGGGAAAGCACAGATACGCAGTATTTT. Amino acids: CASTLSGESTDTQYF. Full variable domain (missing parts from reference TRBV7-2 and TRBJ2-3): GAGVSQSPSNKVTEKGKDVELRCDPISGHTALYWYRQSLGQGLEFLIYFQGNSAPDKSGLPSDRFSAERTGGSVSTLTIQRTQQEDSAVYLCASTLSGESTDTQYFGPGTRLTVL.

This clone occurred a few times. In DNA form, the CDR3 reads TGTGCCAGCAGCTTAGGACTAGCGGGCGCCTGGTCCTACAATGAGCAGTTCTTC. Protein product: CASSLGLAGAWSYNEQFF. The V gene is TRBV7-9, the J gene TRBJ2-1, with TRBD2 identical over 10 bases. The length of the CDR3 is 18 residues. Germline lookup yields CDR1 SEHNR and CDR2 FQNEAQ (reference sequence). V lost 1 base to trimming and J lost 1 base; unmatched junction nucleotides: 7. The full variable domain, in which reference TRBV7-9 and TRBJ2-1 provide the parts outside the CDR3, is DTGVSQNPRHKITKRGQNVTFRCDPISEHNRLYWYRQTLGQGPEFLTYFQNEAQLEKSRLLSDRFSAERPKGSFSTLEIQRTEQGDSAMYLCASSLGLAGAWSYNEQFFGPGTRLTVL.

The rearrangement links TRBV27 to TRBJ2-7; TRBD1 matches at 8 bases. V was clipped by 6 bases and J by 2 bases; unmatched bases: 6. CDR3 length equals 14 residues. CDR1 and CDR2 (germline): MNHEY, SMNVEV (reference sequence). Here the CDR3 DNA reads TGTGCCAGCAGAGGAGGGACAGGCACCTACGAGCAGTACTTC. This sequence encodes CASRGGTGTYEQYF.

This sequence joins TRBV7-2 and TRBJ2-4, with D perhaps TRBD2 (6 bases). Germline V CDR1 and CDR2: SGHTA, FQGNSA. V was clipped by 5 bases and J by 6 bases, with 14 bases between them. The CDR3 totals 14 residues. The DNA for the CDR3 is TGTGCCAGCAGCCTAGTAGCGGAGATAAACATTCAGTACTTC. This translates into CASSLVAEINIQYF.

The CDR3 bases are TGTGCCATCAGTGAGGTTGCTTCGACAACTGAGCAGTTCTTC. Protein sequence: CAISEVASTTEQFF. This rearrangement joins TRBV10-3 to TRBJ2-1, with D uncertain. Per germline, CDR1 ENHRY and CDR2 SYGVKD. CDR3 length equals 14 residues. Trimming pared 2 bases from V and 9 bases from J, leaving 14 bases between.

The chain joins TRBV5-1 to TRBJ1-2, with a possible D match to TRBD1 (6 bases). Germline values: CDR1 SGHRS, CDR2 YFSETQ. Trimming removed 0 bases at V and 4 bases at J, with 10 bases between. The CDR3 spans 14 residues. The chain's CDR3 is CASSLGTGRYGYTF. For the CDR3, the DNA is TGCGCCAGCAGCTTGGGTACAGGGCGCTATGGCTACACCTTC.

This chain joins TRBV3-1 (or the pseudogene TRBV3-2) and TRBJ2-7, with D possibly matching TRBD1 (5 bases). This CDR3 region has 12 residues. Germline CDR1 and CDR2: LGHDT and YNNKEL (reference sequence). Trimming shortened V by 5 bases and J by 7 bases, and 12 bases separated the two germline ends. DNA of the CDR3: TGTGCCAGCAGCTACCCCCAGGGAGAGCAGTACTTC. It is translated as CASSYPQGEQYF.

The rearrangement links TRBV6-9 to TRBJ2-7, with no clear D. Germline V gene lookup returns CDR1 MNHGY and CDR2 SVAAGI. This CDR3 is built from 15 residues. The V gene lost 6 bases and the J gene lost 4 bases, with 19 bases spanning the gap. The DNA of the CDR3 is TGTGCCAGCAGGGTCATCGGAGCCCCATGGTACGAGCAGTACTTC. Its translation is CASRVIGAPWYEQYF.

The DNA for the CDR3 is TGTGCCAGCAGCCCAACCCGGGACAGGGAAATCTACACCTTC. This encodes CASSPTRDREIYTF. The chain employs TRBV7-2 and TRBJ1-2, with 9 bases that match TRBD1. The CDR3 is 14 amino acids. With V trimmed by 5 bases and J by 10 bases, 11 bases remained unmatched. The germline CDR1 and CDR2 sequences are SGHTA and FQGNSA.

V usage is TRBV19 and J usage is TRBJ2-4; TRBD2 matches at 8 bases. The CDR3 spans 16 residues. Germline V gene data show CDR1 as LNHDA and CDR2 as SQIVND (reference sequence). The trim removed 10 bases at V and 1 base at J, leaving 12 bases unmatched. The CDR3 here is CATTSGREAAKNIQYF. The CDR3 nucleotides read TGTGCCACCACATCTGGGCGGGAGGCCGCCAAAAACATTCAGTACTTC.

The V call is TRBV11-3, the J call TRBJ2-3; TRBD2 agrees at 9 bases. V trimming: 5 bases; J trimming: 3 bases; junction bases outside the gene matches: 12. This CDR3 is built from 17 residues. CDR1 SGHNT and CDR2 YENEEA come from the germline V gene. The CDR3 DNA follows: TGTGCCAGCAGCCCCCGTTTAGCGGGAGATGGTACAGATACGCAGTATTTT. Its protein is CASSPRLAGDGTDTQYF. The whole variable domain, filled in from reference TRBV11-3 and TRBJ2-3, reads EAGVVQSPRYKIIEKKQPVAFWCNPISGHNTLYWYLQNLGQGPELLIRYENEEAVDDSQLPKDRFSAERLKGVDSTLKIQPAELGDSAVYLCASSPRLAGDGTDTQYFGPGTRLTVL.

The chain links TRBV19 to TRBJ1-2; 9 nucleotides line up with TRBD1. Germline loops: CDR1 LNHDA, CDR2 SQIVND (reference sequence). J gave up 0 bases and V 6 bases, and 2 bases lay outside the gene matches. The CDR3 is 14 residues long. The CDR3 bases are TGTGCCAGTAGCGGACAGGGGACTAACTATGGCTACACCTTC. Translation: CASSGQGTNYGYTF.

The V gene is TRBV7-2, the J gene TRBJ2-3; D not certain. The CDR3 covers 13 residues. V shed 2 bases and J shed 4 bases, with 7 bases lying between them. Germline V gene data show CDR1 as SGHTA and CDR2 as FQGNSA. CDR3 loop: CASSLSRSDTQYF. The CDR3 bases are TGTGCCAGCAGCTTATCTCGGTCAGATACGCAGTATTTT.

V and J are TRBV7-2 and TRBJ1-2, with 7 bases that match TRBD1. The ends lost 4 bases at V and 2 bases at J; junction bases unmatched: 1. Germline V gene sequence: CDR1 SGHTA, CDR2 FQGNSA. The CDR3 contains 13 residues. CDR3 coding DNA: TGTGCCAGCAGCTCCAGGGGGAACTATGGCTACACCTTC. It translates to CASSSRGNYGYTF.